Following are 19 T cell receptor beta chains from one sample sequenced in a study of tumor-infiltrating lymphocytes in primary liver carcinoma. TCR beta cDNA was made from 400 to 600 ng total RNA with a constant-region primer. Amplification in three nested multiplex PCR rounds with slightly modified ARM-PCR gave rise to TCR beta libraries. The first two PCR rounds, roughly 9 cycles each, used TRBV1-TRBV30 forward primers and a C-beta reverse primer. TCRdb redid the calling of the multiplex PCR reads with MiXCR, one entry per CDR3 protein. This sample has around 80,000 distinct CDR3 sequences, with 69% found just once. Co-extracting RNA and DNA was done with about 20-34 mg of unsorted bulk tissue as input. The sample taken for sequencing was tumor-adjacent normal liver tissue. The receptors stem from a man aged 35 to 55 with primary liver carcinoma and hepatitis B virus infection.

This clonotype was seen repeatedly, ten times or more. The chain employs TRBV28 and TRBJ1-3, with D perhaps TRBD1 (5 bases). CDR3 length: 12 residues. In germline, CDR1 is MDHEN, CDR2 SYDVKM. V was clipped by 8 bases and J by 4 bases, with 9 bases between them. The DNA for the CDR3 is TGTGCCAGCGAGGGGAACGGAAACACCATATATTTT. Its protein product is CASEGNGNTIYF. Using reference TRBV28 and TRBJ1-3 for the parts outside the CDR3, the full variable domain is DVKVTQSSRYLVKRTGEKVFLECVQDMDHENMFWYRQDPGLGLRLIYFSYDVKMKEKGDIPEGYSVSREKKERFSLILESASTNQTSMYLCASEGNGNTIYFGEGSWLTVV.

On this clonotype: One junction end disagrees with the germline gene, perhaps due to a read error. The CDR3 spells CASTAGGPQGTQYF. In DNA form, the CDR3 reads TGTGCCAGCACCGCGGGGGGACCTCAAGGGACCCAGTACTTC. This chain connects TRBV11-1 to TRBJ2-5, with 8 bases matching TRBD2. CDR3 length: 14 amino acids. Germline V CDR1 and CDR2: SGHAT, FQDESV (reference sequence).

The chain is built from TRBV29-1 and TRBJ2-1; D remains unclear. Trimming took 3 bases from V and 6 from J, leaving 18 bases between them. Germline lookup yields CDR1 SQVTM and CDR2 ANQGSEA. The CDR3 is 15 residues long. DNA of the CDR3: TGCAGCGTTGATCTTTCTAGGTCTAATACCAATGAGCAGTTCTTC. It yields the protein CSVDLSRSNTNEQFF.

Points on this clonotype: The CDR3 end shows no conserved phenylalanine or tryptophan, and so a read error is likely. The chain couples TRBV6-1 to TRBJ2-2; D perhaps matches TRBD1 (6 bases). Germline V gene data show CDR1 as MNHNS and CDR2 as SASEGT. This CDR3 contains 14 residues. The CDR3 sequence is CASSEVQGPGELFY. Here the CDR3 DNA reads TGCGCCAGCAGTGAGGTACAGGGCCCCGGGGAGCTGTTTTAT.

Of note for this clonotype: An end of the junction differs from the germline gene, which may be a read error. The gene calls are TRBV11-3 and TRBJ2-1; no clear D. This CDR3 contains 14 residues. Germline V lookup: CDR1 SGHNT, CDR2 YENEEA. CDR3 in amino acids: CTSSLGITNNEQFF. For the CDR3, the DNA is TGTACCAGCAGCTTAGGCATCACGAACAATGAGCAGTTCTTC.

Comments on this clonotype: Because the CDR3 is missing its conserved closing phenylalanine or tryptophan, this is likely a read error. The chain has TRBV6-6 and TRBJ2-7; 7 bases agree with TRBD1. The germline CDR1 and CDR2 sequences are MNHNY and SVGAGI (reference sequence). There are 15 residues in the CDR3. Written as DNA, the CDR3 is TGCGCCAGCAGTTACTCGGGACAGACGTTCTACGAGCAGTACCTC. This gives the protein CASSYSGQTFYEQYL.

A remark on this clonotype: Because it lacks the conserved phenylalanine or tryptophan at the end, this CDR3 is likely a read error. The CDR3 sequence: CANSSGETQYL. The CDR3 bases are TGTGCCAACTCGAGCGGAGAGACCCAGTACTTA. The chain employs TRBV10-3 and TRBJ2-5; D might be TRBD2 (5 bases). The germline V gene encodes CDR1 ENHRY and CDR2 SYGVKD. The CDR3 spans 11 residues. V shed 10 bases and J shed 4 bases, with 10 bases lying between them.

The DNA of the CDR3 is TGTGCCAGCAGCCAAGATAGTATGGCAGGTGTTTACACTGAAGCTTTCTTT. Amino acid sequence: CASSQDSMAGVYTEAFF. The chain joins TRBV4-2 to TRBJ1-1; D call uncertain. Germline values: CDR1 LGHNA, CDR2 YNFKEQ. The germline V and J ends were trimmed by 0 bases and 3 bases, with 17 bases remaining between them. This CDR3 has 17 amino acids.

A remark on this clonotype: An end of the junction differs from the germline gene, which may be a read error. Written as DNA, the CDR3 is TGTGCCGGCAGTTACTTTAGAGGGGACCACGAGCAATACTTC. Translating gives CAGSYFRGDHEQYF. The V and J genes are TRBV6-5 and TRBJ2-7; the D call may be TRBD1 or TRBD2 (5 bases each). The length of the CDR3 is 14 residues. The germline CDR1 and CDR2 sequences are MNHEY and SVGAGI.

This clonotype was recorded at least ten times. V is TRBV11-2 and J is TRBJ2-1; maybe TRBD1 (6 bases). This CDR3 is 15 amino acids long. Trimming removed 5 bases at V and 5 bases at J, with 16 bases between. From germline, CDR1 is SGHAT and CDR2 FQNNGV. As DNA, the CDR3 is TGTGCCAGCAGCCTCCCACAGGGTGTTGACAATGAGCAGTTCTTC. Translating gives CASSLPQGVDNEQFF.

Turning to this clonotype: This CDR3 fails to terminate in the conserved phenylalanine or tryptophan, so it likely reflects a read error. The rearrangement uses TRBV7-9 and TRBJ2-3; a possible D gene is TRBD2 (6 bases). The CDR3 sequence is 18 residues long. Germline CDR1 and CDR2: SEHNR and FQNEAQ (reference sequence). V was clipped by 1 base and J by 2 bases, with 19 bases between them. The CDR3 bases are TGTGCCAGCAGCTTAGAATTCTTATCGGGAGTATCCACAGATACGCAGTATATT. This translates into CASSLEFLSGVSTDTQYI.

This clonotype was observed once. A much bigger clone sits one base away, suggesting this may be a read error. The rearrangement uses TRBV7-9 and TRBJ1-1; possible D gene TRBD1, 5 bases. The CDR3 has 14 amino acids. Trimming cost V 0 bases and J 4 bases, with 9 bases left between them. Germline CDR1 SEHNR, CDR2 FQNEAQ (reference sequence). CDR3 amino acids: CASSLASGSTEAFF. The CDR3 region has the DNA TGTGCCAGCAGCTTAGCATCAGGGAGCACTGAAGCTTTCTTT.

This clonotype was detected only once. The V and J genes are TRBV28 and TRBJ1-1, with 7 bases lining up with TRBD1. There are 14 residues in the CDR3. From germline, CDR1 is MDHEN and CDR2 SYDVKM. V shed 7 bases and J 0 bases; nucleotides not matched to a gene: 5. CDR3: CASNLGTVNTEAFF. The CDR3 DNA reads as TGTGCCAGCAACCTTGGGACAGTGAACACTGAAGCTTTCTTT.

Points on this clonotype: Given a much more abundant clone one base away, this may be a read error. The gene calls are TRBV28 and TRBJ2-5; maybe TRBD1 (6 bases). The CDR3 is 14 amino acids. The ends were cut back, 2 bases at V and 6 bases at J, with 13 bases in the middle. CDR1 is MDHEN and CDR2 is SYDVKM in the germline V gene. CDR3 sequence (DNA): TGTGCCAGCAGTTTACTACAGGGTCTCAAGACCCAGTACTTC. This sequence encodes CASSLLQGLKTQYF.

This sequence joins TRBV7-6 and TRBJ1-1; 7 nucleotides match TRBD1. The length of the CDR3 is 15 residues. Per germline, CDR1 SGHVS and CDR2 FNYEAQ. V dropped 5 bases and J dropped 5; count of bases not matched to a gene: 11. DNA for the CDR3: TGTGCCAGCAGCACTCGGGACAGTGAGGGAACTGAAGCTTTCTTT. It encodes CASSTRDSEGTEAFF.

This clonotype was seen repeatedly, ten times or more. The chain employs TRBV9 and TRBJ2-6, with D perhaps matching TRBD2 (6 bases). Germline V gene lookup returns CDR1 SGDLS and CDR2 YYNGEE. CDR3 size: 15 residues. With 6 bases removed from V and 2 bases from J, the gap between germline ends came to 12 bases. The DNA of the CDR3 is TGTGCCAGCACACCCGGCGGGGCTGGGGCCAACGTCCTGACTTTC. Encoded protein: CASTPGGAGANVLTF.

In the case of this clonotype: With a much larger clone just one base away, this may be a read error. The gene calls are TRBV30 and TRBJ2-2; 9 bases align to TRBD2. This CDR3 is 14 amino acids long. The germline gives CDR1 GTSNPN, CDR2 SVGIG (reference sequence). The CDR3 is CVWSGGLSTGELFF. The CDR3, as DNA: TGTGTCTGGAGCGGGGGGCTATCGACCGGGGAGCTGTTTTTT. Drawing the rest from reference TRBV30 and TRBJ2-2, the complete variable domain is SQTIHQWPATLVQPVGSPLSLECTVEGTSNPNLYWYRQAAGRGLQLLFYSVGIGQISSEVPQNLSASRPQDRQFILSSKKLLLSDSGFYLCVWSGGLSTGELFFGEGSRLTVL.

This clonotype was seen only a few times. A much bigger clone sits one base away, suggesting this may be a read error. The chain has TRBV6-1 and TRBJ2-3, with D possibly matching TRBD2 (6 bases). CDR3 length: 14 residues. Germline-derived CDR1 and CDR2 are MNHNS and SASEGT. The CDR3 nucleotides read TGTACCAGCTGTCTGGGACTGGGCCAAGATACGCAGTATTTT. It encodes CTSCLGLGQDTQYF.

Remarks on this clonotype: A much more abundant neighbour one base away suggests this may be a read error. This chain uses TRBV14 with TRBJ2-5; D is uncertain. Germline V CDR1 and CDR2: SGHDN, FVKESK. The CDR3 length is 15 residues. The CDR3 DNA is TGTGCCAGCAACCAAGATATGAGTTCTGGTCGGACCCTGTACTTC. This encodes CASNQDMSSGRTLYF.